Shown below are 21 T cell receptor beta chains from a single sample sequenced in a study of T cell repertoires in cytomegalovirus infection (dated by TCRdb to about 2019). Sequenced using an Illumina HiSeq 1500. TCRdb cleaned the public reads at Q25 with fastp, built clones with MiXCR and kept in-frame beta chains. Each entry is one CDR3 protein sequence, shown with its most common DNA and genes. The sample includes roughly 500,000 distinct CDR3 sequences, with roughly 12% observed a single time. The ten most abundant clones make up about 9.4% of the sample. The sample was PBMCs. Receptor source: a human donor in good health (CMV status not recorded). Some clones in this sample may be carry-over from other donors' samples.

This clonotype was observed many times. The genes are TRBV7-2 and TRBJ1-1, with D possibly TRBD1 on 5 matching bases. Germline V CDR1 and CDR2: SGHTA, FQGNSA. CDR3 size: 14 residues. V lost 7 bases, J lost 1 base, and 13 bases lay in between. CDR3 sequence reads: CASTHWGANTEAFF. As DNA, the CDR3 is TGTGCCAGCACCCACTGGGGCGCGAACACTGAAGCTTTCTTT.

This clonotype has more than one count but fewer than ten. This chain joins TRBV12-3 or TRBV12-4 and TRBJ2-7; a weak D match, TRBD1 (5 bases). The CDR3 has 15 residues. Between the trimmed V and J ends, which lost 3 bases and 0 bases, there was a span of 12 bases. DNA for the CDR3: TGTGCCAGCAGTTTTTTGGACACCGGCTCCTACGAGCAGTACTTC. Its translation: CASSFLDTGSYEQYF.

This clonotype was counted at least ten times. V and J are TRBV20-1 and TRBJ2-1; D perhaps matches TRBD2 (6 bases). This CDR3 spans 13 amino acids. The germline V gene has CDR1 DFQATT and CDR2 SNEGSKA (reference sequence). Here the CDR3 DNA reads TGCACCGTGGGGGGAGCGGTCTACAATGAGCAGTTCTTC. Translation: CTVGGAVYNEQFF.

This clonotype was observed a few times. J is TRBJ2-7 and V is TRBV2; D might be TRBD2 (5 bases). Germline V gives CDR1 SNHLY, CDR2 FYNNEI. This CDR3 has 15 amino acids. V shed 10 bases and J shed 1 base, with 20 bases lying between them. CDR3 in DNA: TGTGCCATCTCAGTAGGCAGGACTCCATCCTACGAGCAGTACTTC. This sequence encodes CAISVGRTPSYEQYF.

There are many counts of this clonotype. V and J are TRBV5-6 and TRBJ2-5; 11 nucleotides align to TRBD2. Trimming cost V 0 bases and J 3 bases; bases outside gene matches: 7. The CDR3 contains 17 residues. In germline, CDR1 is SGHDT, CDR2 YYEEEE. The CDR3 nucleotides are TGTGCCAGCAGCTTGGGGCTAGCGGGGGGTACTAAAGAGACCCAGTACTTC. Translation: CASSLGLAGGTKETQYF. The full variable domain, with the rest looked up from reference TRBV5-6 and TRBJ2-5, is DAGVTQSPTHLIKTRGQQVTLRCSPKSGHDTVSWYQQALGQGPQFIFQYYEEEERQRGNFPDRFSGHQFPNYSSELNVNALLLGDSALYLCASSLGLAGGTKETQYFGPGTRLLVL.

This rearrangement joins TRBV6-6 to TRBJ1-5; 9 bases fit TRBD1. This CDR3 contains 15 residues. V lost 6 bases, J lost 4 bases, and 7 bases stayed unmatched. In germline, CDR1 is MNHNY, CDR2 SVGAGI (reference sequence). CDR3 residues: CASRPTGGENQPQHF. Written as DNA, the CDR3 is TGTGCCAGCAGGCCTACAGGGGGCGAAAATCAGCCCCAGCATTTT.

The sample holds many counts of this clonotype. The V and J genes are TRBV7-8 and TRBJ2-1; D is unclear. The CDR3 extends over 14 amino acids. CDR1 is SGHVS, CDR2 FQNEAQ, per germline. V was clipped by 2 bases and J by 9 bases, with 14 bases between them. The CDR3 DNA reads as TGTGCCAGCAGCTTAAGGGCCTTAGACGGTGAGCAGTTCTTC. Amino acid sequence: CASSLRALDGEQFF.

This clonotype was recorded a few times. The chain is built from TRBV3-1 and TRBJ2-5; no definite D call. The CDR3 is 16 residues long. CDR1 is LGHDT and CDR2 is YNNKEL in the germline V gene (reference sequence). V was pared by 2 bases and J by 3 bases, with 16 bases between. The CDR3 spells CASSQSFLGVEETQYF. Written as DNA, the CDR3 is TGTGCCAGCAGCCAAAGTTTCCTTGGAGTAGAAGAGACCCAGTACTTC.

This clonotype was detected ten times or more. The chain recombines TRBV7-9 with TRBJ1-1; 7 bases fit TRBD1. V dropped 1 base and J dropped 7; count of bases not matched to a gene: 6. The length of the CDR3 is 14 residues. Germline assignment: CDR1 SEHNR and CDR2 FQNEAQ (reference sequence). The CDR3: CASSLGDYRGEAFF. CDR3 DNA sequence: TGTGCCAGCAGCTTAGGCGACTACAGGGGTGAAGCTTTCTTT.

This clonotype was recorded at least ten times. The chain is built from TRBV6-1 and TRBJ2-1, with 11 bases matching TRBD2. Germline CDR1 reads MNHNS; CDR2 reads SASEGT. The J segment lost 3 bases and the V segment lost 5 bases, leaving 9 bases of the junction unmatched. This CDR3 is 17 amino acids long. DNA of the CDR3: TGTGCCAGCAGTCCAAGGTCCGGGACTAGCGGCTACAATGAGCAGTTCTTC. Its translation is CASSPRSGTSGYNEQFF.

This clonotype was seen at least ten times. This chain uses TRBV7-2 with TRBJ2-5; the match to TRBD2 covers 9 bases. V lost 5 bases and J lost 2; bases outside the gene matches: 3. Per the germline V gene, CDR1 is SGHTA and CDR2 is FQGNSA. The CDR3 sequence is 14 residues long. CDR3 in amino acids: CASSPSGTQETQYF. Written as DNA, the CDR3 is TGTGCCAGCAGCCCTAGCGGGACTCAAGAGACCCAGTACTTC.

This clonotype was counted ten times or more. The rearrangement uses TRBV7-9 and TRBJ1-2, with unresolved D. The CDR3 has 13 residues. CDR1 is SEHNR and CDR2 is FQNEAQ in the germline V gene (reference sequence). V was trimmed by 3 bases and J by 5 bases, leaving 10 bases between them. The CDR3 region is CASSFPGQYGYTF. The CDR3 coding sequence is TGTGCCAGCAGCTTCCCGGGCCAGTATGGCTACACCTTC. The whole variable domain, filled in from reference TRBV7-9 and TRBJ1-2, reads DTGVSQNPRHKITKRGQNVTFRCDPISEHNRLYWYRQTLGQGPEFLTYFQNEAQLEKSRLLSDRFSAERPKGSFSTLEIQRTEQGDSAMYLCASSFPGQYGYTFGSGTRLTVV.

This clonotype was picked up a small number of times. The chain combines TRBV7-9 with TRBJ2-5, with TRBD1 matching 8 bases. CDR1 and CDR2 (germline): SEHNR, FQNEAQ (reference sequence). The CDR3 contains 14 residues. V was pared by 4 bases and J by 0 bases, with 1 base of the junction left unmatched. The chain's CDR3 is CASSWDRYQETQYF. The DNA of the CDR3 is TGTGCCAGCAGCTGGGACAGGTACCAAGAGACCCAGTACTTC.

This clonotype has ten or more counts. The rearrangement uses TRBV30 and TRBJ2-7; 10 bases are a match to TRBD2. This CDR3 is 15 amino acids long. Germline V gene lookup returns CDR1 GTSNPN and CDR2 SVGIG (reference sequence). Trimming took 3 bases from V and 5 from J; bases not matched to a gene: 10. The CDR3 DNA reads as TGTGCCTGGAGCCGGGGAGCGGGAGGGGTGGACGAGCAGTACTTC. It codes for CAWSRGAGGVDEQYF.

The chain combines TRBV30 with TRBJ2-5, with TRBD2 matching over 9 bases. Germline V gene sequence: CDR1 GTSNPN, CDR2 SVGIG (reference sequence). This CDR3 comprises 17 residues. With 2 bases clipped from V and 5 bases from J, the junction kept 15 bases outside the gene matches. The CDR3 is CAWSIAGAPSVVETQYF. For the CDR3, the DNA is TGTGCCTGGAGTATAGCGGGAGCCCCCTCGGTGGTGGAGACCCAGTACTTC.

Many counts were recorded for this clonotype. This sequence joins TRBV7-9 and TRBJ1-5; TRBD1 might be the D (6 bases). The germline V and J ends were trimmed by 5 bases and 3 bases, with 11 bases remaining between them. The CDR3 sequence is 14 residues long. Germline V gives CDR1 SEHNR, CDR2 FQNEAQ (reference sequence). The DNA of the CDR3 is TGTGCCAGCAGCGACGACAGGACCAATCAGCCCCAGCATTTT. Its protein product is CASSDDRTNQPQHF.

The table lists this clonotype with many counts. The chain couples TRBV12-3 or TRBV12-4 to TRBJ1-5, with D unclear. The germline V and J ends were trimmed by 5 bases and 3 bases, with 14 bases remaining between them. The CDR3 contains 15 residues. CDR3 DNA sequence: TGTGCCAGCAGTGCAAACCGGGCTCCCAATCAGCCCCAGCATTTT. This codes for CASSANRAPNQPQHF.

CDR3 sequence: CASSLPTGVQNIQYF. The CDR3 nucleotides are TGTGCCAGCAGTCTTCCGACAGGGGTCCAAAACATTCAGTACTTC. The rearrangement links TRBV12-3 or TRBV12-4 to TRBJ2-4; 8 nucleotides match TRBD1. Germline trimming cut 5 bases from V and 5 bases from J; bases unmatched to any gene: 8. The CDR3 is 15 amino acids.

The chain uses TRBV7-9 and TRBJ2-5; D may be TRBD2 (6 bases). Germline CDR1 reads SEHNR; CDR2 reads FQNEAQ (reference sequence). This CDR3 is built from 16 residues. V gave up 2 bases and J gave up 5 bases, with 18 bases separating them. This CDR3 reads CASSLLSGLRQETQYF. For the CDR3, the DNA is TGTGCCAGCAGCTTACTGTCGGGACTCCGACAGGAGACCCAGTACTTC. The full variable domain, rest sourced from reference TRBV7-9 and TRBJ2-5, is DTGVSQNPRHKITKRGQNVTFRCDPISEHNRLYWYRQTLGQGPEFLTYFQNEAQLEKSRLLSDRFSAERPKGSFSTLEIQRTEQGDSAMYLCASSLLSGLRQETQYFGPGTRLLVL.

This clonotype was seen a few times. This chain links TRBV19 with TRBJ1-2; D might be TRBD1 (6 bases). Germline CDR1 LNHDA, CDR2 SQIVND (reference sequence). The CDR3 sequence is 14 residues long. V gave up 3 bases and J gave up 4 bases, with 12 bases separating them. CDR3 residues: CASSIEQGFYGYTF. The CDR3 coding sequence is TGTGCCAGTAGTATCGAACAGGGTTTCTATGGCTACACCTTC.

The CDR3 coding sequence is TGTGCCAGCAAAAGGGGGCTAGGCAATGAGCAGTTCTTC. Residues: CASKRGLGNEQFF. The J gene is TRBJ2-1, the V gene TRBV6-5; 7 bases fit TRBD1. The CDR3 totals 13 residues. V was pared by 7 bases and J by 6 bases, with 6 bases of the junction left unmatched. Germline CDR1 MNHEY, CDR2 SVGAGI.